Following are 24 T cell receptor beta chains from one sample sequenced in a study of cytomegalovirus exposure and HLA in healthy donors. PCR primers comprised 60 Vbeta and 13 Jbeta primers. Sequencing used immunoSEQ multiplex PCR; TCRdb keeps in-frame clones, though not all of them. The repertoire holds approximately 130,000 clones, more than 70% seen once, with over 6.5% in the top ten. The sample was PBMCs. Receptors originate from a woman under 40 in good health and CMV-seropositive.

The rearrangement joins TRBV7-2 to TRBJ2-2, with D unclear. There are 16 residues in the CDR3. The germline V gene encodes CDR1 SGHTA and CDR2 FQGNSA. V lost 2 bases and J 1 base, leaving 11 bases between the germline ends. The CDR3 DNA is TGTGCCAGCAGCTTAATGAGGCTGAAGAACACCGGGGAGCTGTTTTTT. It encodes CASSLMRLKNTGELFF.

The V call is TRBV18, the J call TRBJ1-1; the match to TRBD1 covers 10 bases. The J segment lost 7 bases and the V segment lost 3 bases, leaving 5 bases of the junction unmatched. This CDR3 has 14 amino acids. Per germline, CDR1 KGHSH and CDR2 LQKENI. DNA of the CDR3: TGTGCCAGCTCACCCTGGGGACAGGGGTGTGAAGCTTTCTTT. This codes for CASSPWGQGCEAFF.

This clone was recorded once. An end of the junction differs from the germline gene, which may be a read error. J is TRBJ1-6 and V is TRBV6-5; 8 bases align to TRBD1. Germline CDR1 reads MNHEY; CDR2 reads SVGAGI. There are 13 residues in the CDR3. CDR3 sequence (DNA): TGTCCCAGTCAGGGGGCGGATAATTCACCCCTCCACTTT. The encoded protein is CPSQGADNSPLHF.

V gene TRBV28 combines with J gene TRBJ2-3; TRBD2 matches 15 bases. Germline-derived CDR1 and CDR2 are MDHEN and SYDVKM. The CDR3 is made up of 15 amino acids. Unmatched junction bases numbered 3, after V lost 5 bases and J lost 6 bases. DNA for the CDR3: TGTGCCAGCAGTCCAGGGACTAGCGGGAGGGATACGCAGTATTTT. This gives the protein CASSPGTSGRDTQYF.

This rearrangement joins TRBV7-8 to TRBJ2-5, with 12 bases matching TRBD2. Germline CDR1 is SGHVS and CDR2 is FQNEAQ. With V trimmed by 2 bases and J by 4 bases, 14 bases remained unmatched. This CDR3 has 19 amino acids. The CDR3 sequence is CASSLWVLAGGPGGETQYF. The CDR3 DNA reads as TGTGCCAGCAGCTTATGGGTGCTAGCGGGGGGGCCGGGTGGAGAGACCCAGTACTTC.

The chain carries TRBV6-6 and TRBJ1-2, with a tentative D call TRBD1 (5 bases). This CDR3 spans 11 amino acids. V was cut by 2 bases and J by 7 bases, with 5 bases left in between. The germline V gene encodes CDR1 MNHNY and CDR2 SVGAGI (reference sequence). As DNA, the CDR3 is TGTGCCAGCAGTTACCAGGGTGGCTACACCTTC. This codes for CASSYQGGYTF.

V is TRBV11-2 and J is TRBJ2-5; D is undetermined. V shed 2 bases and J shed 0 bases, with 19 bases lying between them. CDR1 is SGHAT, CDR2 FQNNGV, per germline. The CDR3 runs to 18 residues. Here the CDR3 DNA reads TGTGCCAGCAGCTTAAGGTATATGGGCCGAGACAACCAAGAGACCCAGTACTTC. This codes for CASSLRYMGRDNQETQYF.

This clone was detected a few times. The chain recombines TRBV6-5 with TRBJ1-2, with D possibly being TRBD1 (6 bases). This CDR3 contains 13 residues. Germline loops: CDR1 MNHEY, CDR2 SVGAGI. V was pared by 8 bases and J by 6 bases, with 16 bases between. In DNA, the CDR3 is TGTGCCAGCCCAGGACAGAATATTCATGGCTACACCTTC. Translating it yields CASPGQNIHGYTF.

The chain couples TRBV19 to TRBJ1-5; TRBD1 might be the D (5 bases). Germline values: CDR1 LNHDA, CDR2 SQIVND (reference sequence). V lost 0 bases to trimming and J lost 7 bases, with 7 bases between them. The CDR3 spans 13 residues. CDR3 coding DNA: TGTGCCAGTAGTATAGATGGGGGGCAGCCCCAGCATTTT. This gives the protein CASSIDGGQPQHF. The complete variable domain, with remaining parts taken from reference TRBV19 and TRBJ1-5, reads DGGITQSPKYLFRKEGQNVTLSCEQNLNHDAMYWYRQDPGQGLRLIYYSQIVNDFQKGDIAEGYSVSREKKESFPLTVTSAQKNPTAFYLCASSIDGGQPQHFGDGTRLSIL.

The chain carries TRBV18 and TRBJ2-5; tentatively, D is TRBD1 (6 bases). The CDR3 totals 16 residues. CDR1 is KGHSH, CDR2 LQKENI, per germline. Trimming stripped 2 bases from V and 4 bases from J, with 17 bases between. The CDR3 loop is CASSPGVGRGRETQYF. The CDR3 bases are TGTGCCAGCTCACCAGGTGTTGGCAGGGGTCGAGAGACCCAGTACTTC. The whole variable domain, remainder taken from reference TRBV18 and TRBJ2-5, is NAGVMQNPRHLVRRRGQEARLRCSPMKGHSHVYWYRQLPEEGLKFMVYLQKENIIDESGMPKERFSAEFPKEGPSILRIQQVVRGDSAAYFCASSPGVGRGRETQYFGPGTRLLVL.

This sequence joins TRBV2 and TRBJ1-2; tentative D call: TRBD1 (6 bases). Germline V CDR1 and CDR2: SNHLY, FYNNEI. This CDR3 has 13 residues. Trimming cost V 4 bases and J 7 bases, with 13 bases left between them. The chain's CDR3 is CASSGTGWGGYTF. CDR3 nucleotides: TGTGCCAGCAGTGGTACAGGGTGGGGTGGCTACACCTTC. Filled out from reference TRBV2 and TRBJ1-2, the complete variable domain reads EPEVTQTPSHQVTQMGQEVILRCVPISNHLYFYWYRQILGQKVEFLVSFYNNEISEKSEIFDDQFSVERPDGSNFTLKIRSTKLEDSAMYFCASSGTGWGGYTFGSGTRLTVV.

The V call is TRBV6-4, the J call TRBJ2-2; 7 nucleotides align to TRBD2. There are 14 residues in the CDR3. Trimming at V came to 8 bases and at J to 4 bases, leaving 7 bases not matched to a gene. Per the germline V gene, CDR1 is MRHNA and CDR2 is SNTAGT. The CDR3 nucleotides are TGTGCCAGCCGCTCGGGGGGAAGCACCGGGGAGCTGTTTTTT. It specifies CASRSGGSTGELFF.

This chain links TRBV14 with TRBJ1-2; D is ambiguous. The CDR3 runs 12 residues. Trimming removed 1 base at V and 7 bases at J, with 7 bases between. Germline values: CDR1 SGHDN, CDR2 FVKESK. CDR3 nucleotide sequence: TGTGCCAGCAGCCAAGTGGTCGGTGGCTACACCTTC. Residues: CASSQVVGGYTF.

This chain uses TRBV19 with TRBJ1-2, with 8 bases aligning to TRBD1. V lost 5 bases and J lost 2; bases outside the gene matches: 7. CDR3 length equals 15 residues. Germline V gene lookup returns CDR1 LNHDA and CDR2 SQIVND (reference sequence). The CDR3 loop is CASSLQGEWNYGYTF. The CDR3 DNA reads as TGTGCCAGTAGTCTACAGGGGGAATGGAACTATGGCTACACCTTC.

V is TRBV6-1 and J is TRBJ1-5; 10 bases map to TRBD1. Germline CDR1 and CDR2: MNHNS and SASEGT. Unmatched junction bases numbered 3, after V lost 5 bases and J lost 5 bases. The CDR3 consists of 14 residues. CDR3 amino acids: CASSTDRGDQPQHF. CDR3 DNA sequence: TGTGCCAGCAGTACGGACAGGGGGGATCAGCCCCAGCATTTT.

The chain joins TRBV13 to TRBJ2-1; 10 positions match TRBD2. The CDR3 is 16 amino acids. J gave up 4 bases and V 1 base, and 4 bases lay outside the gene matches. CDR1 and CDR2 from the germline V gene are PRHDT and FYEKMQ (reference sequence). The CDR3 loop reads CASSLVRLAGYNEQFF. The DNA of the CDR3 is TGTGCCAGCAGCTTAGTTCGACTAGCGGGTTACAATGAGCAGTTCTTC. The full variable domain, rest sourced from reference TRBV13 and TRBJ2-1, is AAGVIQSPRHLIKEKRETATLKCYPIPRHDTVYWYQQGPGQDPQFLISFYEKMQSDKGSIPDRFSAQQFSDYHSELNMSSLELGDSALYFCASSLVRLAGYNEQFFGPGTRLTVL.

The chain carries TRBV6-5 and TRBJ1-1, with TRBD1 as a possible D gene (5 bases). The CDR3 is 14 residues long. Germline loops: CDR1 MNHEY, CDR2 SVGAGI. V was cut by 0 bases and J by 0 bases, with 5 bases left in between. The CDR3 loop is CASSYSGLNTEAFF. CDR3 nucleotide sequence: TGTGCCAGCAGTTACTCGGGGCTGAACACTGAAGCTTTCTTT.

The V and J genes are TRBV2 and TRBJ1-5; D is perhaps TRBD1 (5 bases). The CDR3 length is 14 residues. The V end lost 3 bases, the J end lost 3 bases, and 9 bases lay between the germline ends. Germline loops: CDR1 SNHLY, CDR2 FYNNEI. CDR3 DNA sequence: TGTGCCAGCAGTGACAGGGCGAACAATCAGCCCCAGCATTTT. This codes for CASSDRANNQPQHF.

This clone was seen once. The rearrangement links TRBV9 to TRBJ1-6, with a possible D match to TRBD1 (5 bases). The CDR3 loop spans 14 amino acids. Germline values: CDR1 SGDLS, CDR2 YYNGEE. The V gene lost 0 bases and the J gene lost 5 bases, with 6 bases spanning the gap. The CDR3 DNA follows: TGTGCCAGCAGCGTAGGACAGAATAATTCACCCCTCCACTTT. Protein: CASSVGQNNSPLHF.

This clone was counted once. This chain's CDR3 is CASSQVPGIVSGGGYTF. CDR3 coding DNA: TGTGCCAGCAGCCAAGTCCCAGGGATTGTCTCTGGTGGAGGCTACACCTTC. The rearrangement uses TRBV14 and TRBJ1-2; weak D call: TRBD1 (5 bases). Germline V gene data show CDR1 as SGHDN and CDR2 as FVKESK. This CDR3 region has 17 residues. Trimming removed 1 base from V and 8 bases from J, with 23 bases in between.

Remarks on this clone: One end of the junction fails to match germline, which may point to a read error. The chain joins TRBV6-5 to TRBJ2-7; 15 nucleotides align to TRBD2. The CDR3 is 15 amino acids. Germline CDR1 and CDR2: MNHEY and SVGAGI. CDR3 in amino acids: CASSRTSGRVYEQHF. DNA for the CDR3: TGTGCCAGCAGCCGGACTAGCGGGAGGGTCTACGAGCAGCACTTC.

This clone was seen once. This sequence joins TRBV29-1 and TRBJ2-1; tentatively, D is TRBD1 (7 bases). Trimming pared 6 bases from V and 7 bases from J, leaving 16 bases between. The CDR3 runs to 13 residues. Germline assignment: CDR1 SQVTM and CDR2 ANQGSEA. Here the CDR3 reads CSVNLQGRNEQFF. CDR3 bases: TGCAGCGTGAACCTACAGGGGAGGAATGAGCAGTTCTTC.

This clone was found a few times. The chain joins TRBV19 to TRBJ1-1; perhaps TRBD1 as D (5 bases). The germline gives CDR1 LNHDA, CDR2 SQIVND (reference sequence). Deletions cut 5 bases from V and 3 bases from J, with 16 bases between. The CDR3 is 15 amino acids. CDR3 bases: TGTGCCAGTAGTCCTTGGGGGGGTGTGTACACTGAAGCTTTCTTT. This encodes CASSPWGGVYTEAFF. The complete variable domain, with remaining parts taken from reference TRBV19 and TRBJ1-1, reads DGGITQSPKYLFRKEGQNVTLSCEQNLNHDAMYWYRQDPGQGLRLIYYSQIVNDFQKGDIAEGYSVSREKKESFPLTVTSAQKNPTAFYLCASSPWGGVYTEAFFGQGTRLTVV.

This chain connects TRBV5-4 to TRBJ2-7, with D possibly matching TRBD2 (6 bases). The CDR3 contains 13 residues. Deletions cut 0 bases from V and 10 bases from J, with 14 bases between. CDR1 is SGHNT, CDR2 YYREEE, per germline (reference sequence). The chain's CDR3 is CASSLGPGTQQYF. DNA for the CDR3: TGTGCCAGCAGCTTGGGCCCGGGGACTCAACAGTACTTC.